The rows below give T cell receptor beta chains drawn from one sample of a study of cytomegalovirus exposure and HLA in healthy donors. TCRdb keeps only in-frame clones here, not all; method: immunoSEQ multiplex PCR. The sample yields 110,000 to 150,000 clones, 65% to 90% seen once. The specimen was PBMCs. All receptors come from a female donor in good health and CMV-seronegative. Both conserved end residues are part of each CDR3. D genes are given only for firm matches. Some rows have no size entry. The others give once, few or many, or a class for an expanded clone.

v_call,j_call,d_call,clone_size,cdr3_nt,cdr3_aa
TRBV4-2,TRBJ1-1,-,few,TGTGCCAGCAGCGAGACAGGGAACACTGAAGCTTTCTTT,CASSETGNTEAFF
TRBV27,TRBJ2-1,TRBD2,-,TGTGCCAGCAGTCGGACTAGCGAGTACAATGAGCAGTTCTTC,CASSRTSEYNEQFF
TRBV6-6,TRBJ2-7,TRBD2,-,TGTGCCAGCAGCCGTAGCGGGAGCAAGCCTTACGAGCAGTACTTC,CASSRSGSKPYEQYF
TRBV4-1,TRBJ2-3,-,few,TGCGCCAGCAGCCTGACAGGAGATAGCACAGATACGCAGTATTTT,CASSLTGDSTDTQYF
TRBV11-1,TRBJ1-1,TRBD1,-,TGTGCCAGCAGCCTCCGCGCCGGGACAGGGCCCACTGAAGCTTTCTTT,CASSLRAGTGPTEAFF
TRBV29-1,TRBJ2-7,TRBD2,once,TGCAGCGTTGGGACTAGTGTTACGTCAGCCGAAAGCTCCTACGAGCAGTACTTC,CSVGTSVTSAESSYEQYF
TRBV29-1,TRBJ2-3,TRBD2,once,TGCAGCGTTGAGGGCCCACCTAGAGCGGGAGGATACACAGATACGCAGTATTTT,CSVEGPPRAGGYTDTQYF
TRBV7-2,TRBJ2-5,TRBD2,-,TGTGCCAGCAGCTTAGCTCTAGCGGGTCAAGAGACCCAGTACTTC,CASSLALAGQETQYF
TRBV2,TRBJ1-5,-,-,TGTGCCAGCAGGCGGCAGGGGTATCAGCCCCAGCATTTT,CASRRQGYQPQHF
TRBV27,TRBJ1-5,TRBD1,-,TGTGCCAGCAGTTGGACAGGGGGCTATCAGCCCCAGCATTTT,CASSWTGGYQPQHF
TRBV5-6,TRBJ2-3,-,-,TGTGCCAGCAGTAGTTCACGATTCACAGATACGCAGTATTTT,CASSSSRFTDTQYF
TRBV28,TRBJ2-7,-,-,TGTGCCAGCAGCGGGACACGAAGGTTGTACTTC,CASSGTRRLYF
TRBV5-1,TRBJ2-3,-,-,TGCGCCAGCAGCTTGGAAGGTCGGGCAGATACGCAGTATTTT,CASSLEGRADTQYF
TRBV27,TRBJ1-4,-,-,TGTGCCAGCAGTTTCTCGCCGGGACTGCCCAATGAAAAACTGTTTTTT,CASSFSPGLPNEKLFF
TRBV7-9,TRBJ2-1,-,-,TGTGCCAGCAGCTTACCCGGGAGCTCACACAATGAGCAGTTCTTC,CASSLPGSSHNEQFF
TRBV25-1,TRBJ1-1,-,few,TGTGCCAGCAGCTCGAACACTGAAGCTTTCTTT,CASSSNTEAFF
TRBV10-3,TRBJ2-5,-,-,TGTGCCATCAGTGAGTCAAACAGGAAAGAGACCCAGTACTTC,CAISESNRKETQYF
TRBV28,TRBJ2-7,-,-,TGTGCCAGCAGCCCCAGGCCTACCTACGAGCAGTACTTC,CASSPRPTYEQYF
TRBV15,TRBJ2-7,-,once,TGTGCCACCAGCGGCGGAAGGAACTACGAGCAGTACTTC,CATSGGRNYEQYF
TRBV19,TRBJ2-7,TRBD2,-,TGTGCCAGTAGCACGGCTAGCGGGAGTTACGAGCAGTACTTC,CASSTASGSYEQYF
TRBV28,TRBJ1-5,-,-,TGTGCCAGCAGCTTAGGACTGACAAATCAGCCCCAGCATTTT,CASSLGLTNQPQHF
TRBV6-5,TRBJ2-3,-,-,TGTGCCAGCAGTTATGTAGGGGCTAGCACAGATACGCAGTATTTT,CASSYVGASTDTQYF
TRBV27,TRBJ2-7,-,-,TGTGCCAGCAGTTCCCGCCAGGAAGAGCAGTACTTC,CASSSRQEEQYF
TRBV7-6,TRBJ2-5,TRBD2,-,TGTGCCAGCAGCCCCCGTCCGGCGGGAGGGCAAGAGACCCAGTACTTC,CASSPRPAGGQETQYF
TRBV7-7,TRBJ1-1,TRBD1,-,TGTGCCAGCAGCCCGGGACAGGGGATGGCTGAAGCTTTCTTT,CASSPGQGMAEAFF
TRBV18,TRBJ2-1,TRBD2,once,TGTGCCAGCTCACCGGGGACTAGCGGGAGGAATGAGCAGTTCTTC,CASSPGTSGRNEQFF
TRBV18,TRBJ2-7,TRBD2,-,TGTGCCAGCTCACCAGGGACTAGCAGCTACGAGCAGTACTTC,CASSPGTSSYEQYF
TRBV7-9,TRBJ2-7,TRBD2,-,TGTGCCAGCAGCTTAGGCGGGAGGAGCGAGCAGTACTTC,CASSLGGRSEQYF
TRBV30,TRBJ1-2,-,few,TGTGCCTGGAGGATCGGCTATGGCTACACCTTC,CAWRIGYGYTF
TRBV2,TRBJ2-1,-,-,TGTGCCAGCAGTGACCGGGGGACGAGGCAGTTCTTC,CASSDRGTRQFF
TRBV6-5,TRBJ1-2,-,-,TGTGCCAGCAGTTACAAAACGACATATGGCTACACCTTC,CASSYKTTYGYTF
TRBV6-1,TRBJ1-5,-,-,TGTGCCAGCAGTGAAGAGGGGAATCAGCCCCAGCATTTT,CASSEEGNQPQHF
TRBV28,TRBJ2-5,-,-,TGTGCCAGCAGTTGGAACACGGGAGAGACCCAGTACTTC,CASSWNTGETQYF
TRBV7-9,TRBJ2-3,TRBD2,-,TGTGCCAGCAGCTTAGTAGGGCTGGCTAGCGGGACTAGCACAGATACGCAGTATTTT,CASSLVGLASGTSTDTQYF
TRBV5-4,TRBJ2-5,-,-,TGTGCCAGCAGCTTGGTAGGGGGAATTCAAGAGACCCAGTACTTC,CASSLVGGIQETQYF
TRBV2,TRBJ2-1,TRBD2,-,TGTGCCAGCAGGGAGGGGGGACTAGCAGCCTACAATGAGCAGTTCTTC,CASREGGLAAYNEQFF
TRBV9,TRBJ2-7,-,-,TGTGCCAGCAGCAGAGGCGGCGGGACTGGGGAGCAGTACTTC,CASSRGGGTGEQYF
TRBV13,TRBJ2-1,TRBD2,-,TGTGCCAGCAGCCTTAGCGGGAGTAGGTACAATGAGCAGTTCTTC,CASSLSGSRYNEQFF
TRBV7-3,TRBJ2-1,TRBD2,-,TGTGCCAGCAGCTTGAGCGGGGCCCGGTACAATGAGCAGTTCTTC,CASSLSGARYNEQFF
TRBV7-9,TRBJ2-7,TRBD2,-,TGTGCCAGCAGCTTGCTAGCGGGTGACCTCTCGCGGGAGCAGTACTTC,CASSLLAGDLSREQYF
TRBV5-1,TRBJ1-5,-,few,TGCGCCAGCAGCTTGGCTCCCGGTTCCAATCAGCCCCAGCATTTT,CASSLAPGSNQPQHF
TRBV4-1,TRBJ1-5,-,-,TGCGCCAGCAGCCCCCGGGAGGTCGGGGATCAGCCCCAGCATTTT,CASSPREVGDQPQHF
TRBV13,TRBJ1-1,TRBD1,-,TGTGCCAGCAGCCCGGGACAGGGCGGGTTTACTGAAGCTTTCTTT,CASSPGQGGFTEAFF
TRBV7-2,TRBJ2-6,-,-,TGTGCCAGCAGCTTAGTGAGCTCTGGGGCCAACGTCCTGACTTTC,CASSLVSSGANVLTF
TRBV18,TRBJ1-2,-,-,TGTGCCAGCTCACCACCGGAGGGTGGCTACACCTTC,CASSPPEGGYTF
TRBV25-1,TRBJ2-3,TRBD1,-,TGTGCCAGCAGTAATCGGGACAGGGGTTTTGTCACAGATACGCAGTATTTT,CASSNRDRGFVTDTQYF
TRBV7-6,TRBJ2-5,-,-,TGTGCCAGCAGCGCACAGTGGGACACGCAAGAGACCCAGTACTTC,CASSAQWDTQETQYF
TRBV19,TRBJ1-2,-,-,TGTGCCAGTAGTATGGGGAGCCACTATGGCTACACCTTC,CASSMGSHYGYTF
TRBV5-1,TRBJ2-3,TRBD1,few,TGCGCCAGCAGCTTACAGGGGGAGGCCACAGATACGCAGTATTTT,CASSLQGEATDTQYF
TRBV19,TRBJ1-1,-,-,TGTGCCAGTAGTATAGGAGGCGGAAGCACTGAAGCTTTCTTT,CASSIGGGSTEAFF
TRBV27,TRBJ2-7,-,-,TGTGCCAGCAGTTTATCCGGGCAGGGGTTCTACGAGCAGTACTTC,CASSLSGQGFYEQYF
TRBV27,TRBJ2-7,TRBD1,-,TGTGCCAGCGCCTCCGGGACAGGGCCCTACGAGCAGTACTTC,CASASGTGPYEQYF
TRBV19,TRBJ2-1,-,once,TGTGCCAGTAGTACCTCGGGGCAGGGGAAATACAATGAGCAGTTCTTC,CASSTSGQGKYNEQFF
TRBV27,TRBJ2-1,-,-,TGTGCCAGCAGTTTAGCCTCTAGGACTATGAATGAGCAGTTCTTC,CASSLASRTMNEQFF
TRBV29-1,TRBJ2-3,-,-,TGCAGCGTTGCGGGGGATACGCAGTATTTT,CSVAGDTQYF
TRBV27,TRBJ2-7,-,-,TGTGCCAGCAGTTTATCTTTGAGGGGGTCCTACGAGCAGTACTTC,CASSLSLRGSYEQYF
TRBV7-9,TRBJ1-1,-,-,TGTGCCAGCAGCCACGTAGCGAGGGCAAACACTGAAGCTTTCTTT,CASSHVARANTEAFF